The subject of this entry is one T cell receptor beta chain. CDR3 length equals 14 residues. In germline, CDR1 is SGHRS, CDR2 YFSETQ. Sequenced by immunoSEQ multiplex PCR; TCRdb stores in-frame clones only, minus some. The profile covers 70,000 to 100,000 clones, with about nine tenths appearing a single time and less than 2% taken by the ten largest. The data stem from a study of OX40 agonist ivuxolimab in advanced cancers. This chain uses TRBV5-1 with TRBJ2-7, with 8 bases fitting TRBD1. The J call may not be correct, given that the DNA end is closer to TRBJ2-5. This clonotype was sampled from an adult with an advanced solid tumor such as melanoma, head and neck, liver or kidney cancer. Source: CD4+ or CD8+ T cells sorted from blood, taken in a trial of the OX40 agonist ivuxolimab. CDR3 protein: CASTLDRARETQYF. For the CDR3, the DNA is TGCGCCAGCACCCTGGACAGGGCTAGGGAGACCCAGTACTTC.